This entry is about one T cell receptor beta chain. Antigen specificity is unknown. The entry originates in a study of cytomegalovirus exposure and HLA in healthy donors. Regarding the study as a whole: It was approximately 150 TCR beta chains that were listed as cytomegalovirus-associated. Because they were indistinguishable, some V segments, including TRBV6-2 and TRBV6-3, were excluded.

The CDR3 is made up of 15 amino acids. Germline CDR1 is SGHVS and CDR2 is FNYEAQ. V shed 6 bases and J 5 bases; nucleotides not matched to a gene: 7. PCR primers comprised 60 Vbeta and 13 Jbeta primers. Only in-frame clones appear in the TCRdb table, and some are missing; sequencing was by immunoSEQ multiplex PCR. Found here are about 120,000 clones, 70% to 80% of them singletons; the top ten hold around 12%. The chain combines TRBV7-6 with TRBJ2-5; TRBD2 agrees at 12 bases. The receptor's source is a woman between 35 and 50 years old in good health and CMV-seropositive. The sample taken for sequencing was PBMCs. The CDR3 nucleotides are TGTGCCAGCAGACTAGCGGGGGGCCGCGCCGAGACCCAGTACTTC. Translated, it gives CASRLAGGRAETQYF.